This TCR beta chain was observed in a study of T cell clonality in common variable immunodeficiency. Study results and caveats: In common variable immunodeficiency, TCR beta chains reportedly carried fewer deletions and N-nucleotide insertions.

Libraries were prepared by immunoSEQ multiplex PCR; TCRdb keeps only in-frame clonotypes and omits some of them. The sample has tens of thousands of clones, none seen only once. CDR3 length equals 13 residues. The ends were cut back, 0 bases at V and 4 bases at J, with 4 bases in the middle. The V gene's germline CDR1 is SNHLY and CDR2 FYNNEI. In the case of this clone: What it binds is unknown. The read ends 3 residues before the CDR3 terminus; that terminus is restored from the germline J gene.

The receptor was derived from a human donor with common variable immunodeficiency. The specimen was peripheral blood mononuclear cells. The chain joins TRBV2 to TRBJ1-5; no clear D. The CDR3 loop is CASSEAANQPQHF. CDR3 DNA, as far as it was read: TGTGCCAGCAGTGAAGCGGCTAATCAGCCC.